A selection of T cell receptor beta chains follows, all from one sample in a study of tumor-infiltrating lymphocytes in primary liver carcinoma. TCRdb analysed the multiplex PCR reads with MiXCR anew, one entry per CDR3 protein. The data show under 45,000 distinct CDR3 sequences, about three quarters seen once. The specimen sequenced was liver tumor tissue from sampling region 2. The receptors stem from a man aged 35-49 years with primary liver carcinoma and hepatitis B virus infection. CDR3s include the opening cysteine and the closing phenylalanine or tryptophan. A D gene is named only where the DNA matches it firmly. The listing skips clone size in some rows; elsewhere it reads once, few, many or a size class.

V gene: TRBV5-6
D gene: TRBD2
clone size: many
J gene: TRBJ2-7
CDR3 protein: CASSSGTSGLGQYF
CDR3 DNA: TGTGCCAGCAGCTCCGGGACTAGCGGCCTCGGGCAGTACTTC

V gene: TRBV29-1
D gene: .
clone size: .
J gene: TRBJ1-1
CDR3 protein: CSVRWGATEVLF
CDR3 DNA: TGCAGCGTTCGATGGGGCGCGACTGAAGTTCTCTTC

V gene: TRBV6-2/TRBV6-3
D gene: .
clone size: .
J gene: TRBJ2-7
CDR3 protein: CASSLGDGVHEQYF
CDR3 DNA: TGTGCCAGCAGCCTCGGGGACGGGGTCCACGAGCAGTACTTC

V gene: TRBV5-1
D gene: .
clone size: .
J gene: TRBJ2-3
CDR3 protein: CASRLEAGLTDTQYF
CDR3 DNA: TGCGCCAGCCGCTTGGAGGCGGGCCTCACAGATACGCAGTACTTT

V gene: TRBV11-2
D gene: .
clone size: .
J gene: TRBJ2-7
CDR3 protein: CASSPGDQEQYF
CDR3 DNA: TGTGCCAGCAGTCCCGGGGACCAGGAGCAGTACTTC

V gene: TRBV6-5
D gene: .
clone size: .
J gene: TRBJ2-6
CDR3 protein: CASSSRTDSSGANVLTF
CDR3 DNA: TGTGCCAGCAGTTCCCGTACAGACAGCTCTGGGGCCAACGTCTTGACTTTC

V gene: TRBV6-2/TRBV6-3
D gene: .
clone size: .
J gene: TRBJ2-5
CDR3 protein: CASSLRTVMETQYF
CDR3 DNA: TGTGCCAGCAGTTTACGGACGGTTATGGAGACCCAGTATTTC

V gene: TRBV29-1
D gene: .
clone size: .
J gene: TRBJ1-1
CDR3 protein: CNGGHNNEASF
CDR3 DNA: TGCAACGGTGGACATAACAATGAAGCTTCCTTT

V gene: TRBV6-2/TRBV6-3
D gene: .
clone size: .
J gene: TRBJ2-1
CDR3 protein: CASSQQWYEQFF
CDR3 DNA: TGCGCCAGCAGCCAACAGTGGTATGAGCAGTTCTTC

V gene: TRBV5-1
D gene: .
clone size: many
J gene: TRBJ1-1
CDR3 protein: CASSLEMSGSLNTEAFF
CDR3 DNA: TGCGCCAGCAGCTTGGAAATGTCCGGGTCCCTTAACACTGAAGCTTTCTTT

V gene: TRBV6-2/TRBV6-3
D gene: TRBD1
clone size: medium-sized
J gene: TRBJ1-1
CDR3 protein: CASSRQGYTEAFF
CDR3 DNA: TGTGCCAGCAGTCGACAGGGTTACACTGAAGCTTTCTTT

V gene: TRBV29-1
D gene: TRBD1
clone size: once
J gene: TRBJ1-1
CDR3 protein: CSGGQGQTITEAFF
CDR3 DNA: TGCAGCGGCGGACAGGGCCAGACGATCACTGAAGCTTTCTTT

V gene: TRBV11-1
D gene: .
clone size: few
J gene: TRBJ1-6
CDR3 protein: CASSRALVSPPHF
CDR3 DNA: TGTGCCAGCAGCCGGGCACTGGTTTCGCCCCCCCACTTT

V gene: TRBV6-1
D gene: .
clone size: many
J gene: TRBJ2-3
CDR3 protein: CASSEGVPDTQYF
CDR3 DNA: TGTGCCAGCAGTGAAGGTGTCCCGGATACGCAGTATTTT

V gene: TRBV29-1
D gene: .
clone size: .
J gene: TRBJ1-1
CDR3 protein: CSVLRTDSNTNAFF
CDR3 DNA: TGCAGCGTTCTTCGGACAGATAGCAACACTAATGCATTCTTT

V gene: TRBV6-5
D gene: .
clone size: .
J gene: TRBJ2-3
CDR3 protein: CASILQSTNTQYF
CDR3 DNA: TGTGCCAGCATTCTCCAGAGCACAAATACGCAGTACTTT

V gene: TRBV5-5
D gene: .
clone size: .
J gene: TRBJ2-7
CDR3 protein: CISSLGGTTRYEQYF
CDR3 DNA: TGTATCAGCAGCTTAGGCGGGACCACTCGCTACGAGCAGTACTTC

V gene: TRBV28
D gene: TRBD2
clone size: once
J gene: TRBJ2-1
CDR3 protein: CACSLGPILRGGAGAYNEQFF
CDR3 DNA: TGTGCCTGTAGTTTAGGGCCAATCCTACGGGGGGGTGCGGGCGCCTACAATGAGCAGTTCTTC

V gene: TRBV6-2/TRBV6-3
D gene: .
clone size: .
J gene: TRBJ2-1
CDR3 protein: CAGSPHASIEQFF
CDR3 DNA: TGTGCCGGCAGTCCCCACGCCAGCATTGAGCAGTTCTTC

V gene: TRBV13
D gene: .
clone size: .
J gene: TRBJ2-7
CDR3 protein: CASSLRSSYKQYF
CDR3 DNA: TGTGCCAGCAGCCTAAGGTCATCCTACAAGCAGTACTTC

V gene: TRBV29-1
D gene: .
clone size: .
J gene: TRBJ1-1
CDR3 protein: CSVERLDRYTEVSF
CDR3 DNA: TGCAGCGTTGAACGACTAGACCGATACACTGAAGTTTCCTTT

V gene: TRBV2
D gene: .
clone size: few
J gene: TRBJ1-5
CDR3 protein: CASKSTGNQPQHF
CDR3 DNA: TGTGCCAGCAAGTCTACCGGGAATCAGCCCCAGCATTTT

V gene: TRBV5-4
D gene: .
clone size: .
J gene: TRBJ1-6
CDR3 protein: CASSHDDSPLHF
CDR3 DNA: TGCGCCAGCAGCCACGATGATTCACCCCTCCACTTT

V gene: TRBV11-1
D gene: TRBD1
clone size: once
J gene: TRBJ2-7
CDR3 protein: CAHRGKRSYEHYF
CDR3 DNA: TGTGCCCACAGGGGGAAGCGATCCTACGAGCATTACTTC

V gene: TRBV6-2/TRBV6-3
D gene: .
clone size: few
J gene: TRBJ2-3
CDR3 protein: CTSSYSNSADTQYF
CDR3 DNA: TGTACCAGCAGTTACTCGAACAGCGCAGATACGCAGTATTTT

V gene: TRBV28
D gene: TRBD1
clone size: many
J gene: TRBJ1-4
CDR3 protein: CASSGRDRSATNEKLFF
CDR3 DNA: TGTGCCAGCAGTGGCCGGGACAGGAGTGCAACTAATGAAAAACTGTTTTTT

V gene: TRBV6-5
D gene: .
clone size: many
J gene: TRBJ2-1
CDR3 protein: CASSSITGLGGWDNEQFF
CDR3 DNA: TGTGCCAGCAGCTCCATAACAGGGCTGGGGGGGTGGGACAATGAGCAGTTCTTC

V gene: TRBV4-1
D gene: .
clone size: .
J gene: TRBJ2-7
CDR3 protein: CAGSQDRALAMAQYF
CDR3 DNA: TGCGCCGGCAGCCAAGATAGGGCACTAGCCATGGCGCAGTATTTC

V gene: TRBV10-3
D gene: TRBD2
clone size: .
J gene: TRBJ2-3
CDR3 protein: CDISRTSGGGTDTQYF
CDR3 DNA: TGTGACATCAGCCGGACTAGCGGGGGTGGCACAGATACGCAGTATTTT

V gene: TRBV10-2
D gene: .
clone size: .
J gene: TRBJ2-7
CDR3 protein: CASMGPYEYCF
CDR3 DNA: TGCGCCAGCATGGGCCCTTACGAGTACTGCTTC

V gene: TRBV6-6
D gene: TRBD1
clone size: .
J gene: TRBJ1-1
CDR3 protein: CTNSTGVTTEAFF
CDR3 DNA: TGTACCAACAGCACAGGGGTGACTACTGAAGCTTTCTTT

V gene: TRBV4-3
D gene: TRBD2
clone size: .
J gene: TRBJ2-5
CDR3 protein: CASSKAASGRIGEAQYF
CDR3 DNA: TGCGCCAGCAGCAAAGCGGCTAGCGGGAGGATTGGTGAGGCCCAGTACTTC

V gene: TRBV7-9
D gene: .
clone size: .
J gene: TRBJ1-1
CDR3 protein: CARSLTSGRDTEAFF
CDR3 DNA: TGTGCCAGGAGCTTAACCTCAGGGAGGGACACGGAAGCTTTCTTT

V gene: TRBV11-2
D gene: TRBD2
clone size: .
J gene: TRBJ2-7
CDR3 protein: CASRAGAEDGSYEQYF
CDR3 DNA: TGTGCCAGCAGGGCGGGAGCGGAAGACGGATCTTACGAGCAGTACTTC

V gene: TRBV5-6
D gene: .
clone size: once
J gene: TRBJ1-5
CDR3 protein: CASSLVDWPQHF
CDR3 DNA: TGTGCCAGCAGCTTGGTGGATTGGCCCCAGCATTTT

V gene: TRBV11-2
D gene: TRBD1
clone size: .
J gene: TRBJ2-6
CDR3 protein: CTSNMGGDRGISLSGANLLTF
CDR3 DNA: TGTACCAGCAACATGGGGGGAGACAGGGGCATTTCCCTCTCTGGGGCCAACCTCCTGACTTTC

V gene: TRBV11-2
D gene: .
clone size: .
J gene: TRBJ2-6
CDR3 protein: CTTQRPRSGAKVLTF
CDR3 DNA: TGTACCACCCAGCGGCCGCGCTCTGGAGCCAAGGTCCTGACTTTC

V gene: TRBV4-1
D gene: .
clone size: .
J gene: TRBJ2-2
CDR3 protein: CASSQLTFSAELFF
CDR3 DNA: TGTGCCAGCAGCCAACTTACCTTCTCCGCGGAGTTGTTTTTT

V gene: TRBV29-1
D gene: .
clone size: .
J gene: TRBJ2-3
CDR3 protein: CSIRAVGAGDTQYF
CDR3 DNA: TGCAGCATTAGAGCGGTGGGGGCGGGAGATACGCAGTATTTT